This is a list of T cell receptor beta chains from one sample in a study of control samples from healthy donors and cancer patients. This table comes from immunoSEQ multiplex PCR, and its TCRdb copy is limited to in-frame clones, with some not included. The sample has about 120,000 clones; roughly 88% are singletons. Sequenced: blood. The source of these receptors is a man aged 40-49 years in good health. The CDR3 runs from the conserved cysteine through the conserved F or W. D genes are given only for firm matches. Clone size, where shown, is once, few, many, or a class for clones that have expanded.

>.|TRBD1|TRBJ1-2|TRBV11-3
TGTGCCAGCAGCTTCTCCGGGGACAGCGGCTATGGCTACACCTTC
CASSFSGDSGYGYTF
>.|TRBD1|TRBJ2-5|TRBV24-1
TGTGCCACCAGTGATTTGGGGACAGGGCTAGAGACCCAGTACTTC
CATSDLGTGLETQYF
>few|TRBD1|TRBJ1-6|TRBV5-6
TGTGCCAGCAGCTGGACAGGGGGAACCAAAAATTCACCCCTCCACTTT
CASSWTGGTKNSPLHF
>.|.|TRBJ1-1|TRBV3-1/TRBV3-2
TGTGCCAGCAGCCAGCTGACAGGACGGAACACTGAAGCTTTCTTT
CASSQLTGRNTEAFF
>.|.|TRBJ1-2|TRBV21-1
TGTGCCAGTCCCGGCGTGGGGAAGGAGTATGGCTACACCTTC
CASPGVGKEYGYTF
>.|.|TRBJ2-1|TRBV9
TGTGCCAGCACCACCAGTCCCGGACGAGGAGGAGATGAGCAGTTCTTC
CASTTSPGRGGDEQFF
>few|.|TRBJ1-4|TRBV10-2
TGCGCCAGCAGTGTGGCACTTAATGAAAAACTGTTTTTT
CASSVALNEKLFF
>.|.|TRBJ2-4|TRBV9
TGTGCCAGCAGCCGGAAGGGGGGGAACATTCAGTACTTC
CASSRKGGNIQYF
>.|.|TRBJ1-2|TRBV19
TGTGCCAGTAGTGGGGGCCTTGGAGCCTATAACTATGGCTACACCTTC
CASSGGLGAYNYGYTF
>.|.|TRBJ1-1|TRBV7-9
TGTGCCAGCAGCTTACAGGGTAGGATGAACACTGAAGCTTTCTTT
CASSLQGRMNTEAFF
>.|TRBD2|TRBJ2-1|TRBV7-8
TGTGCCAGCAGCTTAGTCGGTTGGGGAGGACTAGCCTACAATGAGCAGTTCTTC
CASSLVGWGGLAYNEQFF
>once|TRBD1|TRBJ1-3|TRBV20-1
TGCAGTGCTAGTCCGGACAGGGGGCAAGGAAACACCATATATTTT
CSASPDRGQGNTIYF
>once|.|TRBJ1-1|TRBV4-2
TGTGCCAGCAGCCAGTCCTCAGGGTACACTGAAGCTTTCTTT
CASSQSSGYTEAFF
>.|TRBD1|TRBJ1-5|TRBV2
TGTGCCAGCAGCTTAGGACAGGGGTATCAGCCCCAGCATTTT
CASSLGQGYQPQHF
>.|.|TRBJ2-7|TRBV14
TGTGCCAGCAGCCTCGATTTCACGAGGCAGTACTTC
CASSLDFTRQYF
>.|TRBD1|TRBJ1-2|TRBV9
TGTGCCAGCAGCGCCGAACCCAGGGGGCGCGGCTATGGCTACACCTTC
CASSAEPRGRGYGYTF
>.|TRBD1|TRBJ1-5|TRBV3-1/TRBV3-2
TGTGCCAGCAGCCAAGAAGGGGGCGACAATCAGCCCCAGCATTTT
CASSQEGGDNQPQHF
>.|.|TRBJ1-2|TRBV5-8
TGTGCCAGCAGCCGCCCCAGATTATTCTATGGCTACACCTTC
CASSRPRLFYGYTF
>.|TRBD1|TRBJ1-6|TRBV27
TGTGCCAGCAGTCTCCGGGACAGGGAAGGTTCACCCCTCCACTTT
CASSLRDREGSPLHF
>.|TRBD1|TRBJ1-1|TRBV5-5
TGTGCCAGCAGCTTGACACAGGGGGTTTACACTGAAGCTTTCTTT
CASSLTQGVYTEAFF
>few|.|TRBJ1-2|TRBV25-1
TGTGCCAGCAGTGAATCGAGACTAAACTATGGCTACACCTTC
CASSESRLNYGYTF
>many|.|TRBJ1-2|TRBV7-2
TGTGCCAGCAGCTTAGGTACAGACTCGATTAACTATGGCTACACCTTC
CASSLGTDSINYGYTF
>.|.|TRBJ1-1|TRBV6-5
TGTGCCAGCAGTTACTCGAGCCGAGGCCCGAACACTGAAGCTTTCTTT
CASSYSSRGPNTEAFF
>.|TRBD1|TRBJ2-7|TRBV5-1
TGCGCCAGCAGCTTGGGGGGACAGGGAAAGTACGAGCAGTACTTC
CASSLGGQGKYEQYF
>once|.|TRBJ2-3|TRBV5-1
TGCGCCAGCAGCCCCGGGTCCCCAGGGACAGATACGCAGTATTTT
CASSPGSPGTDTQYF
>.|.|TRBJ1-2|TRBV18
TGTGCCAGCTCACCAGCCTCTTTAGGGTATGGCTACACCTTC
CASSPASLGYGYTF
>.|TRBD2|TRBJ2-5|TRBV15
TGTGCCACCAGCCCCCTCGGACTAGCGGGGGGGGTCTACCAAGAGACCCAGTACTTC
CATSPLGLAGGVYQETQYF
>.|TRBD2|TRBJ2-7|TRBV10-2
TGCGCCAGCAGTGAGGCTAGCGGGGCCCCCTACGAGCAGTACTTC
CASSEASGAPYEQYF
>.|.|TRBJ2-2|TRBV5-1
TGCGCCAGCACCGCGCGGGGAGGCACCGGGGAGCTGTTTTTT
CASTARGGTGELFF
>.|TRBD1|TRBJ2-1|TRBV27
TGTGCCAGCAAACCCGGACAGGGGGCTTTCAATGAGCAGTTCTTC
CASKPGQGAFNEQFF
>once|TRBD1|TRBJ1-5|TRBV6-6
TGTGCCAGCAGTTCGAGCCGGACAGGGGGCAATCAGCCCCAGCATTTT
CASSSSRTGGNQPQHF
>.|TRBD2|TRBJ2-2|TRBV5-1
TGCGCCAGCAGCACCCGGACTAGACTTTCCGGGGAGCTGTTTTTT
CASSTRTRLSGELFF
>.|TRBD1|TRBJ1-2|TRBV24-1
TGTGCCACCAGTGATGACAGGGATTTTGGCTACACCTTC
CATSDDRDFGYTF
>.|.|TRBJ1-2|TRBV19
TGTGCCAGTACCGAGACAGACTATGGCTACACCTTC
CASTETDYGYTF
>.|.|TRBJ1-5|TRBV28
TGTGCCAGCAATCCGCAAAACGGTCGCAATCAGCCCCAGCATTTT
CASNPQNGRNQPQHF
>.|.|TRBJ1-4|TRBV13
TGTGCCAGCAGCCAGATGTCCAGGGCGGATGAAAAACTGTTTTTT
CASSQMSRADEKLFF
>.|TRBD2|TRBJ2-1|TRBV24-1
TGTGCCACCAGCGAGAGTCGAGCGGGGAGCGGGAATGAGCAGTTCTTC
CATSESRAGSGNEQFF
>.|.|TRBJ2-4|TRBV10-2
TGCGCCAGCAGTGAGTTTCACACTCTAGCCAAAAACATTCAGTACTTC
CASSEFHTLAKNIQYF
>.|.|TRBJ1-3|TRBV21-1
TGTGCCAGCATCCGTTCCAGGTTTTTTCGGCGAAACACCATATATTTT
CASIRSRFFRRNTIYF
>.|.|TRBJ2-6|TRBV5-1
TGCGCCAGCAGCTCCCAGGGGCCTGGGGCCAACGTCCTGACTTTC
CASSSQGPGANVLTF
>.|.|TRBJ1-6|TRBV6-1
TGTGCCAGCAGTGAATTGTTAGGCAGGGGAGGGAATTCACCCCTCCACTTT
CASSELLGRGGNSPLHF
>.|.|TRBJ1-4|TRBV19
TGTGCCAGTAGTAGCAGACAGCCGAATGAAAAACTGTTTTTT
CASSSRQPNEKLFF
>.|TRBD1|TRBJ1-1|TRBV7-9
TGTGCCAGCAGCCGAGGGGGCGAGAGCACTGAAGCTTTCTTT
CASSRGGESTEAFF
>.|.|TRBJ1-5|TRBV28
TGTGCCAGCAGTTGGGAAGGGGCCGGGAATCAGCCCCAGCATTTT
CASSWEGAGNQPQHF
>.|.|TRBJ1-2|TRBV18
TGTGCCAGCTCACCAGGGGAGAACTATGGCTACACCTTC
CASSPGENYGYTF
>.|.|TRBJ1-5|TRBV7-7
TGTGCCAGCAGCTTAAAGTGGCGGACCAATCAGCCCCAGCATTTT
CASSLKWRTNQPQHF
>.|.|TRBJ1-5|TRBV24-1
TGTGCCACCAGTGATCCCCGATACAATCAGCCCCAGCATTTT
CATSDPRYNQPQHF
>.|.|TRBJ1-3|TRBV5-5
TGTGCCAGCAGCTTGCCTGAACGGGTCTCTGGAAACACCATATATTTT
CASSLPERVSGNTIYF
>.|TRBD1|TRBJ1-5|TRBV19
TGTGCCAGTAGTAACGGACAGGGTAGCAATCAGCCCCAGCATTTT
CASSNGQGSNQPQHF
>.|.|TRBJ2-7|TRBV29-1
TGCAGCGTTGATGGAGGCTCCTACGAGCAGTACTTC
CSVDGGSYEQYF